This T cell receptor (beta chain) was sequenced in a study of OX40 agonist ivuxolimab in advanced cancers. Profiling relied on immunoSEQ multiplex PCR, and the TCRdb table lists in-frame clones only, not all of them. This table holds approximately 100,000 clones, approximately 85% found once. CDR1 is SGHNT, CDR2 YYREEE, per germline (reference sequence). V was clipped by 3 bases and J by 0 bases, with 9 bases between them. The CDR3 extends over 15 amino acids. As for this clone: Antigen unknown.

The study, taken as a whole, reports: There was clonal expansion of CD4+ and CD8+ blood T cells by week 6 at 0.1 to 3.0 mg/kg. Partial responders treated at 0.1-3.0 mg/kg exhibited clonal expansion among the lowest measured.

This receptor was obtained from an adult with an advanced solid tumor such as melanoma, head and neck, liver or kidney cancer. The rearrangement uses TRBV5-4 and TRBJ2-2; possible D gene TRBD1, 6 bases. Specimen: CD4+ or CD8+ T cells sorted from blood, collected in a trial of the OX40 agonist ivuxolimab. CDR3 in DNA: TGTGCCAGCAGCTCCGGACAGCCGAACACCGGGGAGCTGTTTTTT. Amino acids: CASSSGQPNTGELFF. Based on the CDR3 plus reference TRBV5-4 and TRBJ2-2, the full variable domain is ETGVTQSPTHLIKTRGQQVTLRCSSQSGHNTVSWYQQALGQGPQFIFQYYREEENGRGNFPPRFSGLQFPNYSSELNVNALELDDSALYLCASSSGQPNTGELFFGEGSRLTVL.